This entry describes one T cell receptor (beta chain). Its antigen specificity is not known. Per-base qualities were not stored, and no clone one base away is much larger. Trimming removed 11 bases from V and 0 bases from J, leaving 16 bases between the germline ends. Taken from the germline V gene (reference sequence), the CDR1 and CDR2 loops are LNHDA and SQIVND. The CDR3 measures 15 amino acids from cysteine to phenylalanine. CDR3 DNA only is kept here, 45 bases in frame from base 1. RNA was extracted using the RNeasy kit, and roughly 0.5 to 1 ug of the RNA was reverse transcribed with random hexamers. The immunoSEQ multiplex PCR assay, covering 54 Vbeta and 13 Jbeta segments, was used to amplify TCR beta CDR3 regions. PCR amplification bias was corrected by using a synthetic template baseline for primer optimization and computational correction. As for the authors' bioinformatics: Only productive sequences were kept, with reads annotated to V, D and J genes according to IMGT and analyzed in immunoSEQ Analyzer. Clonality was computed as one minus Shannon entropy normalized by log2 of the number of productive unique sequences. For each patient and control, public and private clones were evaluated among the 100 most prevalent clones. Clones were defined as Susac-specific when absent from the healthy and MS cohorts, from roughly 1,000 published viral clones and from other ImmuneACCESS disease sequences. TCRdb redid the processing of the public reads, applying fastp at Q25 and MiXCR, and retained in-frame beta chains. Rows with a matching CDR3 protein are joined into one entry that keeps the most common DNA and genes. TCRdb assigned the V and J calls; the authors' analysis was not used. Recorded for this sample are 71,000 or so distinct CDR3 sequences; just over 90% of them occurred a single time. The ten largest clones take up roughly 0.16% of the sample.

Peripheral blood CD8+ and CD4+ T cells from healthy donors, Susac syndrome patients and multiple sclerosis patients were profiled using high-throughput TCR beta sequencing. The Susac syndrome patients fulfilled recently defined diagnostic criteria for either definite or probable disease. Bulk CD8+ and CD4+ T cells were purified magnetically by negative isolation, whereas CD8+ TEMRA cells were enriched by FACS. Blood was collected in EDTA tubes and processed within 24 hours, with PBMCs isolated through density gradient centrifugation. PBMCs destined for TCR sequencing were cryopreserved in liquid nitrogen and later thawed in a 37 °C water bath. The sorted or isolated CD4+, CD8+ and CD8+ TEMRA cells reached a purity of at least 90%. The data are from a study of CD8 T cells in Susac syndrome (dated by TCRdb to about 2019). As for the study more broadly: Of the Susac syndrome patients who were sequenced, under 10 were in clinical remission while about six had clinically active disease. At blood withdrawal, Susac syndrome patients were either therapy-naive, taking corticosteroids (in some cases with IVIg as well), or taking IVIg alone. The study used repertoire sequencing to test whether antigen drove CD8+ T cell activation and differentiation in Susac syndrome.

General conclusions and limits of the study: No clonal expansion was detected in the CD4+ T cell repertoire of Susac syndrome patients. The study acknowledged that relatively few individuals were included in the TCR sequencing and HLA analysis.

The receptor was derived from a human donor with Susac syndrome. Specimen: CD4+ T cells from PBMCs. The chain employs TRBV19 and TRBJ1-4; the D gene is perhaps TRBD1, on 6 matching bases. The DNA is TGTGCCTGCAGACAGGCGTATGCAACTAATGAAAAACTGTTTTTT. It codes for CACRQAYATNEKLFF. Joined to the reference TRBV19 and TRBJ1-4 proteins, this CDR3 gives the full variable domain: DGGITQSPKYLFRKEGQNVTLSCEQNLNHDAMYWYRQDPGQGLRLIYYSQIVNDFQKGDIAEGYSVSREKKESFPLTVTSAQKNPTAFYLCACRQAYATNEKLFFGSGTQLSVL.